This T cell receptor (beta chain) was sequenced in a study of human T cells and chemical hapten exposure. Turning to the study itself: Across the whole study, which lasted about 23 weeks, patients were given diphenylcyclopropenone on the scalp once a week. Study-wide results and caveats: There was no change with DPC sensitization in TCRs above 1 in 1000 frequency. Having alopecia, the donors may differ immunologically from healthy people.

TCRdb re-called the RACE reads with MiXCR, one entry per CDR3 protein. The repertoire holds around 120,000 distinct CDR3 sequences, with roughly 13% as singletons. This CDR3 contains 15 residues. V was shortened by 5 bases and J by 1 base, with 13 bases between the two germline ends. CDR1 is SSHAT and CDR2 is FNYEAQ in the germline V gene (reference sequence). The table lists this clonotype with a few counts. Its antigen is as yet unknown. The time point was: patch test 1, 2 weeks after DPC sensitization. Treatment reported: therapeutic diphenylcyclopropenone sensitization with weekly scalp DPC. Blood, whole and unfractionated, served as the source for total RNA extraction.

The chain is built from TRBV7-7 and TRBJ2-3, with a weak D call TRBD1 (6 bases). This TCR was recovered from a man aged 18 to 29 with alopecia areata. Some clones in this sample may be carry-over from other donors' samples. The sample in question was whole blood, obtained in connection with sensitization to the hapten diphenylcyclopropenone (DPC). CDR3 loop: CASSPTGQRTDTQYF. The CDR3 DNA is TGTGCCAGCAGCCCCACGGGACAACGCACAGATACGCAGTATTTT.